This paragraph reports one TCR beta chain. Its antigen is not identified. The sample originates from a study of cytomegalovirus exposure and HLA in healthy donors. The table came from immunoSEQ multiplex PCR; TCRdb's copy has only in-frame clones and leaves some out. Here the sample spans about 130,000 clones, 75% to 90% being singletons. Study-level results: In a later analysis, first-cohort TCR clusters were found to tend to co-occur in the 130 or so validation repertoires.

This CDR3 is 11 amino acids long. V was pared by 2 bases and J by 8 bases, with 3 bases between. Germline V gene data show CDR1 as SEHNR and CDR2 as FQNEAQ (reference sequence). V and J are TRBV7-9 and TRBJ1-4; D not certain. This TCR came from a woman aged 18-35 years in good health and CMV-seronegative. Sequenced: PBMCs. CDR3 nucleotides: TGTGCCAGCAGCTTATTAGAAAAACTGTTTTTT. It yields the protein CASSLLEKLFF.